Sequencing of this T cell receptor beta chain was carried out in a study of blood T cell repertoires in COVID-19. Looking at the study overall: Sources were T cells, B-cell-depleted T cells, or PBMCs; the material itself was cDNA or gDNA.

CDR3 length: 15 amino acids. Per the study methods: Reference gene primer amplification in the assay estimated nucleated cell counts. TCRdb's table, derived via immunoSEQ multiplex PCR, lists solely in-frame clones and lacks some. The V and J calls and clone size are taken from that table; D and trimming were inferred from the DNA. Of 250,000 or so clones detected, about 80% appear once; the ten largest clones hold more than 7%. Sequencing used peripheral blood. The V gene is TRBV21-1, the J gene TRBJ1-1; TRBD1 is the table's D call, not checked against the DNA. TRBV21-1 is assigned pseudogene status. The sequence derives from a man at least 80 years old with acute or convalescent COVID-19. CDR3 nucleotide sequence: TGTGCCAGCAGCAGCCGGGACAGGGGGAACACTGAAGCTTTCTTT. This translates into CASSSRDRGNTEAFF.